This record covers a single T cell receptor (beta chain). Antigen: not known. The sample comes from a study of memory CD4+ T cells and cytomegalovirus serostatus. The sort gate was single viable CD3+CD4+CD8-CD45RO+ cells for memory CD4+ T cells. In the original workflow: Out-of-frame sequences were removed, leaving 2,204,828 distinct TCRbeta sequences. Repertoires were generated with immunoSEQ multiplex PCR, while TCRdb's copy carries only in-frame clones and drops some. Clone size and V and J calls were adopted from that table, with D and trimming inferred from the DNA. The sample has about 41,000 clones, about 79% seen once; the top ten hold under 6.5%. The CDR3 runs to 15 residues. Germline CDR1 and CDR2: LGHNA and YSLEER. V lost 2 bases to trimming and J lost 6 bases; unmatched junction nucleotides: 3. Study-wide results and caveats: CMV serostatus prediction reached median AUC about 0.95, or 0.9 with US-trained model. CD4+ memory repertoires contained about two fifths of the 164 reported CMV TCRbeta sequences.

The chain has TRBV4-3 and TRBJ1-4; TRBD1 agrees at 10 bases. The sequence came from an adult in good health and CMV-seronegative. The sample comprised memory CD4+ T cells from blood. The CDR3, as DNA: TGCGCCAGCAGCCAAAGACAGGGGGCACATGAAAAACTGTTTTTT. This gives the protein CASSQRQGAHEKLFF.